Listed below are T cell receptor beta chains from one sample, sequenced in a study of control samples from healthy donors and cancer patients. This table comes from immunoSEQ multiplex PCR, and its TCRdb copy is limited to in-frame clones, with some not included. The sample has 150,000 or so clones, 90% to 95% seen once. Sequenced: blood. The receptors were sampled from a young man in good health. CDR3s include the opening cysteine and the closing phenylalanine or tryptophan. A D gene is named only where the DNA matches it firmly.

j_call d_call v_call cdr3_aa cdr3_nt
TRBJ1-5 NA TRBV7-8 CASSPTGDSNQPQHF TGTGCCAGCAGCCCGACGGGGGATAGCAATCAGCCCCAGCATTTT
TRBJ2-2 TRBD2 TRBV5-4 CASSRHLTSGGTRNTGELFF TGTGCCAGCAGCCGACATTTGACTAGCGGGGGGACCCGGAACACCGGGGAGCTGTTTTTT
TRBJ2-7 TRBD2 TRBV7-6 CASSAGLADYEQYF TGTGCCAGCAGCGCCGGACTAGCGGATTACGAGCAGTACTTC
TRBJ1-4 NA TRBV3-1/TRBV3-2 CASSHGSRGGRELFF TGTGCCAGCAGCCATGGATCGCGGGGGGGCCGGGAACTGTTTTTT
TRBJ1-3 NA TRBV9 CASSLGSGTIYF TGTGCCAGCAGTCTAGGGAGTGGCACCATATATTTT
TRBJ1-1 NA TRBV13 CASSLVLPGGEAFF TGTGCCAGCAGCTTAGTTCTTCCCGGGGGAGAAGCTTTCTTT
TRBJ1-4 NA TRBV30 CAWSVRRVNEKLFF TGTGCCTGGAGTGTACGACGGGTGAATGAAAAACTGTTTTTT
TRBJ1-1 NA TRBV4-1 CASSQVSPPNTEAFF TGCGCCAGCAGCCAAGTTAGTCCGCCGAACACTGAAGCTTTCTTT
TRBJ1-5 NA TRBV21-1 CASSKERGANNQPQHF TGTGCCAGCAGCAAAGAGAGAGGAGCAAACAATCAGCCCCAGCATTTT
TRBJ2-3 NA TRBV18 CASSPPFATDTQYF TGTGCCAGCTCACCACCGTTTGCAACAGATACGCAGTATTTT
TRBJ2-5 NA TRBV11-1 CASSARMGRETQYF TGTGCCAGCAGCGCCCGTATGGGGCGAGAGACCCAGTACTTC
TRBJ2-7 NA TRBV5-1 CASSASYEQYF TGCGCCAGCAGCGCCTCCTACGAGCAGTACTTC
TRBJ2-3 NA TRBV29-1 CSVRASTSTDTQYF TGCAGCGTTAGGGCATCAACTAGCACAGATACGCAGTATTTT
TRBJ2-4 NA TRBV27 CASGQQGPRSIQYF TGTGCCAGCGGTCAACAGGGCCCCAGGAGCATTCAGTACTTC
TRBJ1-1 NA TRBV6-4 CASSINLGVTEAFF TGTGCCAGCTCTATTAACCTCGGCGTCACTGAAGCTTTCTTT
TRBJ2-2 NA TRBV5-1 CASTGRGGRNTGELFF TGCGCCAGCACGGGACGGGGAGGCCGTAACACCGGGGAGCTGTTTTTT
TRBJ1-5 NA TRBV5-1 CASSLVLWGFSNQPQHF TGCGCCAGCAGCTTGGTTCTTTGGGGGTTTAGCAATCAGCCCCAGCATTTT
TRBJ2-1 NA TRBV28 CASSLQCFF TGTGCCAGCAGTTTACAGTGCTTCTTC
TRBJ2-7 TRBD1 TRBV6-5 CASSYLGQGASYEQYF TGTGCCAGCAGTTACCTCGGACAGGGGGCTTCCTACGAGCAGTACTTC
TRBJ2-3 TRBD2 TRBV2 CASSVRSSGRGAGTDTQYF TGTGCCAGCAGTGTCCGGTCTAGCGGGAGGGGGGCCGGCACAGATACGCAGTATTTT
TRBJ2-3 NA TRBV9 CASSVQGLALDTQYF TGTGCCAGCAGCGTTCAGGGGTTGGCCTTGGATACGCAGTATTTT
TRBJ2-3 NA TRBV6-1 CASSEPPGIPTDTQYF TGTGCCAGCAGTGAACCGCCAGGAATTCCCACAGATACGCAGTATTTT
TRBJ1-1 NA TRBV27 CASSFSGTSFDTEAFF TGTGCCAGCAGTTTTTCCGGGACCTCTTTTGATACTGAAGCTTTCTTT
TRBJ2-3 NA TRBV7-2 CASSQGRPTDTQYF TGTGCCAGCAGCCAAGGGAGGCCCACAGATACGCAGTATTTT